The source of this T cell receptor beta chain is a study of blood T cell repertoires in COVID-19. Background on the study: Acute and convalescent COVID-19 samples came from the United States, Italy and Spain. The analysed material was cDNA or gDNA that came from T cells, B-cell-depleted T cells, or PBMCs.

Germline V gives CDR1 SGHAT, CDR2 FQDESV (reference sequence). The junction had 5 bases not matched to a gene; V was cut back by 4 bases and J by 1 base. The CDR3 spans 16 residues. Authors' methods: The assay estimated nucleated cells by amplifying reference gene primers. The assay was immunoSEQ multiplex PCR, and TCRdb's table has in-frame clones only and misses some. The DNA was the basis for D and trimming; V, J and clone size are from that table. Among roughly 200,000 clones, 84% were seen once, and the ten largest hold 5.1%. This clonotype was sampled from a woman in her sixties or seventies with active or convalescent COVID-19. V gene TRBV11-1 combines with J gene TRBJ2-2; 8 nucleotides agree with TRBD1. Sequenced: peripheral blood. The CDR3 loop reads CASSYRTGWNTGELFF. The CDR3 nucleotides are TGTGCCAGCAGCTACCGGACAGGGTGGAACACCGGGGAGCTGTTTTTT.